A single sample gave rise to the 22 T cell receptor beta chains below, sequenced in a study of T cells in Graves' hyperthyroidism and ophthalmopathy. There were TCR beta CDR3 regions amplified from RNA transcripts. With the HTBI primer set, the TCR CDR3 went through a first round of RT-PCR. TCRdb passed the multiplex PCR reads through MiXCR, listing each CDR3 protein once. In the table there are approximately 640,000 distinct CDR3 sequences, just under 45% of which are singletons. Specimen: peripheral blood or thyroid tissue (not recorded which). These receptor sequences come from an adult man with Graves' disease, either hyperthyroidism or ophthalmopathy (not recorded which).

This sequence joins TRBV7-9 and TRBJ2-5, with 9 bases matching TRBD1. With 5 bases clipped from V and 4 bases from J, the junction kept 5 bases outside the gene matches. The CDR3 runs to 14 residues. Germline V lookup: CDR1 SEHNR, CDR2 FQNEAQ (reference sequence). CDR3 in amino acids: CASSQDRGGETQYF. In nucleotides, the CDR3 is TGTGCCAGCAGCCAGGACAGGGGTGGAGAGACCCAGTACTTC.

This clonotype was found a few times. This CDR3 is CASSLRSRQGREAFF. For the CDR3, the DNA is TGTGCCAGCAGCCTCCGTTCTCGACAGGGGAGAGAAGCTTTCTTT. V is TRBV7-2 and J is TRBJ1-1; 8 bases line up with TRBD1. CDR1 is SGHTA and CDR2 is FQGNSA in the germline V gene. The V and J ends lost 5 bases and 8 bases, in that order; junction bases with no gene match: 13. This CDR3 has 15 amino acids.

At least ten counts were recorded for this clonotype. The chain couples TRBV30 to TRBJ1-2; no reliable D call. The CDR3 has 12 amino acids. The germline V gene encodes CDR1 GTSNPN and CDR2 SVGIG (reference sequence). Trimming removed 1 base from V and 4 bases from J, with 7 bases in between. CDR3 amino acids: CAWSAGSYGYTF. CDR3 nucleotide sequence: TGTGCCTGGAGTGCCGGGTCCTATGGCTACACCTTC. Full variable domain (rest looked up from reference TRBV30 and TRBJ1-2): SQTIHQWPATLVQPVGSPLSLECTVEGTSNPNLYWYRQAAGRGLQLLFYSVGIGQISSEVPQNLSASRPQDRQFILSSKKLLLSDSGFYLCAWSAGSYGYTFGSGTRLTVV.

This clonotype was seen many times. The chain has TRBV20-1 and TRBJ1-4, with D unclear. Germline CDR1 is DFQATT and CDR2 is SNEGSKA (reference sequence). The CDR3 length is 12 residues. V lost 3 bases and J lost 8, with 10 bases in between. The CDR3 DNA sequence: TGCAGTGCTAGGCAGACGGGAGAAAAACTGTTTTTT. This sequence encodes CSARQTGEKLFF.

This clonotype was observed many times. This chain uses TRBV29-1 with TRBJ1-1; the match to TRBD1 covers 9 bases. The CDR3 spans 13 residues. The germline gives CDR1 SQVTM, CDR2 ANQGSEA. The trim removed 4 bases at V and 6 bases at J, leaving 6 bases unmatched. The CDR3 bases are TGCAGCGTTGTCCGGGACAGGGCTGCTGAAGCTTTCTTT. This gives the protein CSVVRDRAAEAFF.

V is TRBV7-2 and J is TRBJ2-7; the match to TRBD2 covers 7 bases. This CDR3 is built from 8 residues. Germline-derived CDR1 and CDR2 are SGHTA and FQGNSA. CDR3 nucleotide sequence: TGTGCCAGCAGCCCTAGCGGAGTC. Amino acid sequence: CASSPSGV.

The CDR3 is CSAIRGQGHQPQHF. In nucleotides, the CDR3 is TGCAGTGCTATCAGGGGCCAGGGACATCAGCCCCAGCATTTT. The chain is built from TRBV20-1 and TRBJ1-5, with D maybe TRBD1 (6 bases). The CDR3 is made up of 14 amino acids. Trimming shortened V by 4 bases and J by 5 bases, and 15 bases separated the two germline ends. Germline V gene lookup returns CDR1 DFQATT and CDR2 SNEGSKA (reference sequence).

This clonotype was counted ten times or more. The rearrangement links TRBV7-2 to TRBJ1-1; a possible D gene is TRBD1 (6 bases). Per germline, CDR1 SGHTA and CDR2 FQGNSA. The CDR3 is 13 residues long. The V end lost 0 bases, the J end lost 4 bases, and 6 bases lay between the germline ends. As DNA, the CDR3 is TGTGCCAGCAGCTTAGCCAGGGGCACTGAAGCTTTCTTT. It translates to CASSLARGTEAFF.

A remark on this clonotype: This may be a read error, as it is one base from a much larger clone. The chain recombines TRBV20-1 with TRBJ1-4, with D maybe TRBD1 (5 bases). Between the trimmed V and J ends, which lost 7 bases and 11 bases, there was a span of 14 bases. This CDR3 has 11 residues. Germline V gene data show CDR1 as DFQATT and CDR2 as SNEGSKA (reference sequence). The chain's CDR3 is CSVAGRDKLFF. In nucleotides, the CDR3 is TGCAGTGTTGCGGGACGAGACAAACTGTTTTTT.

The chain employs TRBV2 and TRBJ1-2, with a possible D match to TRBD1 (6 bases). V lost 8 bases and J lost 11, with 15 bases in between. Germline CDR1 reads SNHLY; CDR2 reads FYNNEI. The CDR3 runs to 11 residues. This chain's CDR3 is CASHREPGYTF. CDR3 sequence (DNA): TGTGCCAGCCACAGGGAACCTGGGTACACCTTC.

Many counts were recorded for this clonotype. This chain connects TRBV19 to TRBJ1-3, with no clear D. Germline loops: CDR1 LNHDA, CDR2 SQIVND (reference sequence). This CDR3 contains 13 residues. V was trimmed by 6 bases and J by 4 bases, leaving 10 bases between them. The CDR3 DNA sequence: TGTGCCAGTAGGAGGGAGCCAGGAAACACCATATATTTT. Amino acid sequence: CASRREPGNTIYF.

This clonotype was counted only a few times. The chain carries TRBV7-8 and TRBJ2-7; 7 positions match TRBD2. The CDR3 runs 15 residues. CDR1 is SGHVS and CDR2 is FQNEAQ in the germline V gene. Trimming at V came to 7 bases and at J to 2 bases, leaving 11 bases not matched to a gene. The CDR3 DNA sequence: TGTGCCAGCACCCCCCTGGAGCGGGGAGCCTACGAGCAGTACTTC. Translation gives CASTPLERGAYEQYF.

At least ten counts were recorded for this clonotype. This chain connects TRBV7-2 to TRBJ2-2; 9 bases agree with TRBD1. V lost 6 bases, J lost 6 bases, and 5 bases stayed unmatched. Germline loops: CDR1 SGHTA, CDR2 FQGNSA. This CDR3 spans 14 amino acids. The CDR3 loop is CASRRDRVAGELFF. DNA of the CDR3: TGTGCCAGCAGGCGGGACAGGGTTGCCGGGGAGCTGTTTTTT.

Here the CDR3 reads CAISASSGVGNTIYF. CDR3 in DNA: TGTGCCATCAGTGCCTCGTCAGGGGTCGGAAACACCATATATTTT. The V gene is TRBV10-3, the J gene TRBJ1-3; D may be TRBD1 (6 bases). Trimming removed 4 bases at V and 4 bases at J, with 14 bases between. CDR3 length equals 15 residues. CDR1 and CDR2 (germline): ENHRY, SYGVKD.

This chain links TRBV25-1 with TRBJ1-1; no firm D call. The ends were cut back, 8 bases at V and 4 bases at J, with 17 bases in the middle. The CDR3 runs to 14 residues. Germline V gene lookup returns CDR1 MGHDK and CDR2 SYGVNS. Here the CDR3 DNA reads TGTGCCAGCGTTGAGTGGGGTTATGGCACTGAAGCTTTCTTT. It yields the protein CASVEWGYGTEAFF.

This chain uses TRBV29-1 with TRBJ1-2; perhaps TRBD1 as D (6 bases). This CDR3 comprises 12 residues. V was cut by 8 bases and J by 4 bases, with 14 bases left in between. Per germline, CDR1 SQVTM and CDR2 ANQGSEA. CDR3 sequence: CSQDQGSYGYTF. In DNA, the CDR3 is TGCAGCCAAGATCAGGGGAGCTATGGCTACACCTTC.

The rearrangement uses TRBV20-1 and TRBJ2-5, with D perhaps matching TRBD2 (7 bases). Germline V gives CDR1 DFQATT, CDR2 SNEGSKA (reference sequence). With 3 bases removed from V and 4 bases from J, the gap between germline ends came to 12 bases. This CDR3 has 13 amino acids. CDR3 protein: CSASGGGGETQYF. The CDR3 DNA reads TGCAGTGCTAGTGGGGGAGGGGGAGAGACCCAGTACTTC.

In this sample, this clonotype turned up many times. This chain uses TRBV7-6 with TRBJ1-5; a possible D gene is TRBD1 (6 bases). The CDR3 consists of 15 residues. Germline-derived CDR1 and CDR2 are SGHVS and FNYEAQ. V lost 5 bases and J lost 0, with 11 bases in between. CDR3 region: CASSPGGYSNQPQHF. For the CDR3, the DNA is TGTGCCAGCAGCCCCGGGGGCTATAGCAATCAGCCCCAGCATTTT.

The chain joins TRBV2 to TRBJ2-7; 9 bases match TRBD1. Germline loops: CDR1 SNHLY, CDR2 FYNNEI. V trimming: 4 bases; J trimming: 5 bases; junction bases outside the gene matches: 3. CDR3 length: 13 amino acids. The CDR3 nucleotides are TGTGCCAGCAGTGGGGACAGGGAACACGAGCAGTACTTC. Translated, it gives CASSGDREHEQYF.

This clonotype showed up many times. The chain recombines TRBV10-2 with TRBJ2-5; TRBD1 is a possible D gene (5 bases). Trimming removed 0 bases at V and 8 bases at J, with 7 bases between. CDR3 length: 12 residues. Germline CDR1 WSHSY, CDR2 SAAADI. CDR3 sequence: CASSESGATQYF. The CDR3 coding sequence is TGCGCCAGCAGTGAGTCTGGGGCAACCCAGTACTTC.

This clonotype occurred many times. The chain employs TRBV2 and TRBJ2-7; 8 bases align to TRBD2. J was trimmed by 1 base and V by 7 bases; bases with no gene match: 9. The CDR3 has 15 residues. Germline CDR1 reads SNHLY; CDR2 reads FYNNEI. CDR3 protein: CASKSSGSSSYEQYF. In DNA form, the CDR3 reads TGTGCCAGCAAATCTAGCGGGTCTTCTTCCTACGAGCAGTACTTC.

This clonotype was recorded a few times. The rearrangement links TRBV12-3 or TRBV12-4 to TRBJ2-7; 9 bases fit TRBD2. This CDR3 contains 15 residues. V trimming: 3 bases; J trimming: 5 bases; junction bases outside the gene matches: 8. The CDR3 DNA sequence: TGTGCCAGCAGTTTGTTGGAGCGGGGGGCTCACGAGCAGTACTTC. Residues: CASSLLERGAHEQYF.